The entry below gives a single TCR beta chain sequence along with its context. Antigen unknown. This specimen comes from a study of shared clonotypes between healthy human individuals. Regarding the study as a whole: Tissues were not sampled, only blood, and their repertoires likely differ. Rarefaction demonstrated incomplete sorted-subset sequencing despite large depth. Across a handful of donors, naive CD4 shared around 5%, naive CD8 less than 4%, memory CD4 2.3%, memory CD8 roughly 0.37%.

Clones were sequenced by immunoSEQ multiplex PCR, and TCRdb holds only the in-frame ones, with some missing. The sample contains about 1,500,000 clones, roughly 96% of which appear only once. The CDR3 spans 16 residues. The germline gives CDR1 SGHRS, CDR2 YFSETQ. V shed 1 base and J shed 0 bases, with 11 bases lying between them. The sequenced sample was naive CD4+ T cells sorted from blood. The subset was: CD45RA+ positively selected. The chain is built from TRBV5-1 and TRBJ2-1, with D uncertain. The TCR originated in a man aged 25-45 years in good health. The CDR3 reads CASSLFSESSYNEQFF. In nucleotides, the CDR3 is TGCGCCAGCAGCTTGTTTTCCGAAAGCTCCTACAATGAGCAGTTCTTC.